The text below deals with one T cell receptor (beta chain). This clonotype came up many times. Its antigen has not been determined. No base-level quality is on record; no much larger clone is a single base apart. The record originates from a study of identical twins (dated by TCRdb to 2016 to 2017). Broadly, across the study: To test whether fetal clonotypes persist, the study used deep sequencing on TCR alpha and beta repertoires from monozygotic twins, unrelated adults of various ages, and cord blood. Replicate twin experiments were performed at different times using different library preparation protocols to rule out contamination.

Every donor was a healthy Caucasian. Three unrelated non-twin adults were also sequenced: a male aged 18 to 30, a male aged 50 to 60 and a female aged 50 to 60. Using Miltenyi CD45RO+ enrichment and human naive T-cell isolation kits, memory (CD45RO+) and naive T cells were isolated from PBMC. Libraries were prepared through 5' RACE. The reads were generated on an Illumina HiSeq 2000. A universal primer binding site was introduced by template switching, and a unique molecular identifier was present in the final cDNA, enabling accurate counting of TCR cDNA molecules. First-strand cDNA for TCR alpha and beta chains was synthesized from specific primers in the conserved constant-segment region. To control for contamination, every cDNA library was double barcoded, receiving both a SMART-Mk sample barcode and Illumina barcodes. TruSeq adapter sequences and Illumina sample barcodes were added in two successive PCR steps. Sequencing of the TCR alpha and beta cDNA libraries was done on the Illumina HiSeq platform using custom primers. Per the authors' processing: Raw reads were processed with MiGEC to extract unique molecular identifiers, and MiXCR was used to determine CDR3 positions. For each individual, recombination models were inferred using an EM algorithm with the repgenHMM and IGoR tools. Shared clonotypes were analyzed with the tcR package in R, and sharing was normalized by the product of cloneset sizes. To study raw recombination free of thymic and clonal selection effects, out-of-frame nonproductive sequences were analyzed. In-frame beta chains were kept once TCRdb had trimmed the public reads at Q25 with fastp and called clones with MiXCR. Rows are combined by CDR3 protein, so each entry shows the most common genes and DNA. The V and J calls come from TCRdb's annotation, not from the publication. Here the sample has 350,000 to 450,000 distinct CDR3 sequences; less than 20% occur a single time. The leading ten clones occupy around 12% of the sample.

The paper's findings and limits, for the study overall: Abundant cord blood beta clonotypes carried fewer insertions; young adult naive repertoires showed a weaker similar trend, while memory repertoires showed none. Excess twin sharing in beta out-of-frame sequences was weaker because fewer shared sequences lowered the signal-to-noise ratio. Out-of-frame TCR alpha sharing in monozygotic twins was systematically underestimated by recombination models, whereas sharing between unrelated individuals was in agreement with the recombination models. Because the same donors could not be followed over many years, the conclusions relied on cross-sectional statistical analysis. Compared with coincidental sharing between unrelated individuals, out-of-frame TCR alpha sequences shared between twins had an excess of sequences with low generation probability. Invariant T cells such as MAIT and iNKT could partly confound zero-insertion analyses, although diverse VJ usage argued against such confounding for most clonotypes.

From a lookup of the germline V gene, CDR1 and CDR2 are MNHEY and SVGAGI. V is shortened by 0 bases, J by 1 base, and the region joining them spans 6 bases. From the cysteine through the phenylalanine, the CDR3 covers 14 amino acids. This entry keeps only the CDR3 DNA: 42 bases, framed from base 1. The chain was built from TRBV6-5 and TRBJ1-1; TRBD1 might be the D gene, on 5 matching bases. The TCR comes from a man aged 50-59 years in good health. Input material: naive T cells sorted from blood. The cell subset or site label on this specimen signifies: cells isolated with a human naive T-cell isolation kit. The CDR3 protein: CASSYSGGNTEAFF. The sequence in DNA is TGTGCCAGCAGTTACTCGGGGGGGAACACTGAAGCTTTCTTT.